Listed below are T cell receptor beta chains from one sample, sequenced in a study of T cell changes during pregnancy in multiple sclerosis. Some clones are missing from TCRdb's copy, which holds only in-frame ones; the method was immunoSEQ multiplex PCR. The data contain around 44,000 clones, approximately 92% of them seen just once; the ten biggest clones take up 1% to 1.5%. The sequenced material came from peripheral blood. All receptors derive from a female donor with multiple sclerosis, enrolled in a pregnancy study. The CDR3 runs from the conserved cysteine through the conserved F or W. A D gene is named only where the DNA matches it firmly. Where a row states a size, it is once, few, many or the class of an expanded clone; other rows omit it.

cdr3_length	clone_size	d_call	v_call	j_call	cdr3_aa	cdr3_nt
14	NA	NA	TRBV2	TRBJ1-2	CASSERPDYYGYTF	TGTGCCAGCAGTGAACGGCCAGACTATTATGGCTACACCTTC
13	NA	NA	TRBV15	TRBJ1-1	CATSRDRGTEAFF	TGTGCCACCAGCAGAGATCGTGGCACTGAAGCTTTCTTT
17	NA	NA	TRBV4-2	TRBJ1-1	CASSQGGRGRRDTEAFF	TGTGCCAGCAGCCAGGGTGGGAGGGGGAGGAGGGACACTGAAGCTTTCTTT
13	NA	NA	TRBV4-1	TRBJ1-1	CASSQVANTEAFF	TGCGCCAGCAGCCAAGTGGCGAACACTGAAGCTTTCTTT
14	NA	NA	TRBV7-9	TRBJ2-1	CASSLGREYNEQFF	TGTGCCAGCAGCTTAGGGAGGGAATACAATGAGCAGTTCTTC
14	NA	NA	TRBV2	TRBJ2-1	CASSEVVRYNEQFF	TGTGCCAGCAGTGAAGTGGTCCGATACAATGAGCAGTTCTTC
14	once	TRBD1	TRBV5-1	TRBJ1-4	CASSSGTANEKLFF	TGCGCCAGCAGCTCCGGGACAGCTAATGAAAAACTGTTTTTT
13	NA	NA	TRBV6-1	TRBJ1-4	CASSQIDPEKLFF	TGTGCCAGCAGTCAGATAGACCCTGAAAAACTGTTTTTT
13	NA	TRBD2	TRBV10-2	TRBJ2-1	CASSAREMGEQFF	TGCGCCAGCTCCGCGCGGGAGATGGGTGAGCAGTTCTTC
12	NA	NA	TRBV28	TRBJ1-2	CASSLGDYGYTF	TGTGCCAGCAGTTTGGGCGACTATGGCTACACCTTC
19	NA	TRBD1	TRBV4-3	TRBJ1-3	CASSQDAGQGEYAGNTIYF	TGCGCCAGCAGCCAAGACGCCGGACAGGGGGAATATGCTGGAAACACCATATATTTT
18	NA	NA	TRBV28	TRBJ2-7	CASTTILQGHPRLDEQYF	TGTGCCAGCACCACAATCCTACAGGGCCACCCTCGATTGGACGAGCAGTACTTC
14	NA	TRBD1	TRBV25-1	TRBJ2-1	CASSPGQGRNEQFF	TGTGCCAGCAGCCCGGGACAGGGCAGGAATGAGCAGTTCTTC
16	NA	NA	TRBV5-1	TRBJ2-3	CASIRTGEPLTDTQYF	TGCGCCAGCATTAGGACGGGAGAGCCTCTCACAGATACGCAGTATTTT
12	NA	NA	TRBV11-2	TRBJ2-1	CASSQIYNEQFF	TGTGCCAGCAGCCAGATATACAATGAGCAGTTCTTC
15	NA	TRBD1	TRBV5-5	TRBJ2-1	CASSLSGTGDNEQFF	TGTGCCAGCAGCTTATCGGGGACAGGGGACAATGAGCAGTTCTTC
14	NA	TRBD2	TRBV19	TRBJ2-7	CASSIRREPYEQYF	TGTGCCAGTAGTATTAGGCGGGAGCCCTACGAGCAGTACTTC
15	NA	NA	TRBV7-9	TRBJ2-5	CASSLTESVRETQYF	TGTGCCAGCAGCTTAACGGAGTCCGTGAGGGAGACCCAGTACTTC
14	NA	TRBD1	TRBV7-9	TRBJ2-1	CASSSDRAYNEQFF	TGTGCCAGCAGCTCGGACAGGGCCTACAATGAGCAGTTCTTC
12	NA	NA	TRBV13	TRBJ2-3	CASGGAADTQYF	TGTGCCAGCGGCGGGGCCGCAGATACGCAGTATTTT
16	NA	TRBD2	TRBV4-3	TRBJ2-1	CASSQRLAGALDEQFF	TGCGCCAGCAGCCAAAGACTAGCGGGGGCCCTAGATGAGCAGTTCTTC
16	NA	NA	TRBV30	TRBJ1-3	CAWSLETQSSGNTIYF	TGTGCCTGGAGCCTCGAGACACAGAGCTCTGGAAACACCATATATTTT
13	NA	NA	TRBV6-1	TRBJ1-5	CASSGGDYQPQHF	TGTGCCAGCAGTGGGGGCGATTACCAGCCCCAGCATTTT
15	few	TRBD1	TRBV7-9	TRBJ1-2	CASSFPSGGGHGYTF	TGTGCCAGCAGCTTCCCTTCAGGGGGCGGTCATGGCTACACCTTC
16	NA	TRBD1	TRBV6-5	TRBJ1-2	CASSYSTAGGNYGYTF	TGTGCCAGCAGTTACTCGACAGCAGGGGGCAACTATGGCTACACCTTC
14	NA	NA	TRBV5-1	TRBJ2-7	CASSLGNGMYEQYF	TGCGCCAGCAGCTTAGGAAACGGGATGTACGAGCAGTACTTC
14	NA	NA	TRBV18	TRBJ1-2	CASSPRGENYGYTF	TGTGCCAGCTCACCAAGGGGTGAGAACTATGGCTACACCTTC
15	NA	TRBD1	TRBV30	TRBJ2-7	CAWSPRGTGGYEQYF	TGTGCCTGGAGTCCGAGGGGGACAGGGGGATACGAGCAGTACTTC
19	NA	NA	TRBV6-1	TRBJ2-6	CASSGRPLGPISGANVLTF	TGTGCCAGCAGTGGCAGGCCCCTAGGGCCGATCTCTGGGGCCAACGTCCTGACTTTC
14	NA	NA	TRBV30	TRBJ2-1	CAWDYSTAYNEQFF	TGTGCCTGGGACTACAGTACGGCCTACAATGAGCAGTTCTTC
14	NA	NA	TRBV30	TRBJ2-3	CAWTGVARTDTQYF	TGTGCCTGGACTGGAGTAGCCCGCACAGATACGCAGTATTTT
15	NA	NA	TRBV5-1	TRBJ1-1	CASSLDGYMNTEAFF	TGCGCCAGCAGCTTGGATGGATACATGAACACTGAAGCTTTCTTT
17	NA	NA	TRBV13	TRBJ1-1	CASSLVADGHTNTEAFF	TGTGCCAGCAGCTTAGTGGCCGATGGACATACCAACACTGAAGCTTTCTTT
14	NA	TRBD1	TRBV30	TRBJ2-2	CAGRQGARTGELFF	TGTGCCGGACGACAGGGGGCGCGTACCGGGGAGCTGTTTTTT
13	NA	NA	TRBV30	TRBJ2-7	CAWGVGATYEQYF	TGTGCCTGGGGGGTAGGTGCCACCTACGAGCAGTACTTC
16	NA	NA	TRBV7-9	TRBJ1-1	CASSLRGRVGSTEAFF	TGTGCCAGCAGCTTGAGGGGTCGGGTGGGGAGCACTGAAGCTTTCTTT
15	NA	TRBD2	TRBV18	TRBJ2-1	CASSPTAGGVNEQFF	TGTGCCAGCTCGCCAACAGCGGGGGGAGTCAATGAGCAGTTCTTC
12	NA	NA	TRBV2	TRBJ2-1	CASSEAQGVQFF	TGTGCCAGCAGTGAAGCTCAAGGCGTACAGTTCTTC
14	NA	NA	TRBV2	TRBJ1-2	CASSEGVMGYGYTF	TGTGCCAGCAGTGAAGGGGTAATGGGGTATGGCTACACCTTC
17	NA	TRBD1	TRBV10-3	TRBJ1-1	CAISDSLTRDRGTEAFF	TGTGCCATCAGTGACTCACTCACCCGGGACAGGGGAACTGAAGCTTTCTTT
16	NA	NA	TRBV11-2	TRBJ1-4	CASSLGRLATNEKLFF	TGTGCCAGCAGCTTAGGAAGGTTAGCAACTAATGAAAAACTGTTTTTT
14	few	NA	TRBV4-3	TRBJ2-3	CASSQGIQTDTQYF	TGCGCCAGCAGCCAAGGGATCCAAACAGATACGCAGTATTTT
17	NA	TRBD2	TRBV4-2	TRBJ2-1	CASSQELAGLDYNEQFF	TGTGCCAGCAGCCAAGAATTAGCGGGATTAGACTACAATGAGCAGTTCTTC
13	NA	NA	TRBV11-3	TRBJ2-7	CASSLGGGYEQYF	TGTGCCAGCAGCTTAGGTGGGGGCTACGAGCAGTACTTC
14	NA	NA	TRBV5-5	TRBJ1-1	CASSLQDQGTEAFF	TGTGCCAGCAGCCTACAGGATCAGGGAACTGAAGCTTTCTTT
15	NA	TRBD1	TRBV10-1	TRBJ2-7	CASSDPGTGSHEQYF	TGCGCCAGCAGTGATCCCGGGACAGGGTCCCACGAGCAGTACTTC
15	NA	NA	TRBV19	TRBJ2-1	CASSISGASYNEQFF	TGTGCCAGTAGTATATCAGGGGCCTCCTACAATGAGCAGTTCTTC
16	NA	TRBD2	TRBV5-1	TRBJ2-1	CASSLGSGRAVNEQFF	TGCGCCAGCAGCTTGGGAAGCGGGAGGGCCGTCAATGAGCAGTTCTTC
16	NA	NA	TRBV5-4	TRBJ2-3	CASRRDFPSGTDTQYF	TGTGCCAGCAGGAGGGACTTCCCATCTGGCACAGATACGCAGTATTTT
15	few	TRBD2	TRBV30	TRBJ2-3	CAWSRLADSTDTQYF	TGTGCCTGGAGTAGACTAGCGGATAGCACAGATACGCAGTATTTT
17	few	NA	TRBV7-3	TRBJ2-6	CASSLVLLGSGANVLTF	TGTGCCAGCAGCCTCGTCCTTCTCGGCTCTGGGGCCAACGTCCTGACTTTC
15	NA	TRBD2	TRBV19	TRBJ2-3	CASRGELYATDTQYF	TGTGCCAGTCGGGGGGAGCTTTACGCTACAGATACGCAGTATTTT